These 25 T cell receptor beta chains were sequenced from one sample in a study of T cells in Graves' hyperthyroidism and ophthalmopathy. What was amplified from RNA transcripts were TCR beta CDR3 regions. First-round RT-PCR of the TCR CDR3 relied on the HTBI primer set. One entry per CDR3 protein, called by TCRdb with MiXCR from the multiplex PCR reads. Among around 600,000 distinct CDR3 sequences listed, about 15% were seen once. The sequenced sample consisted of blood. Source of these receptors: a woman in her twenties or thirties with Graves' hyperthyroidism.

Turning to this clonotype: A much bigger clone sits one base away, suggesting this may be a read error. The CDR3 does not close with the conserved phenylalanine or tryptophan, likely indicating a read error. The V call is TRBV27, the J call TRBJ1-5; the D is unclear. There are 14 residues in the CDR3. The V and J ends lost 3 bases and 7 bases respectively, with 13 bases between them. CDR1 MNHEY and CDR2 SMNVEV come from the germline V gene (reference sequence). CDR3 sequence (DNA): TGTGCCAGCAGTTTCGTGGGCCCTGGGCAGCCCCAGCATCTT. Encoded protein: CASSFVGPGQPQHL.

The rearrangement links TRBV11-2 to TRBJ2-5; TRBD1 might be the D (5 bases). The CDR3 has 14 amino acids. V gave up 1 base and J gave up 5 bases, with 11 bases separating them. Germline CDR1 is SGHAT and CDR2 is FQNNGV. The CDR3 spells CASSLVSRVETQYF. The CDR3 DNA reads TGTGCCAGCAGCTTAGTTTCCAGGGTGGAGACCCAGTACTTC.

The chain has TRBV29-1 and TRBJ2-3, with D perhaps TRBD1 or TRBD2 (5 bases each). The germline V gene has CDR1 SQVTM and CDR2 ANQGSEA. This CDR3 comprises 16 residues. V lost 2 bases to trimming and J lost 9 bases, with 24 bases between them. The CDR3 sequence: CSVEFSRGRIPLTQYF. Written as DNA, the CDR3 is TGCAGCGTTGAATTCTCTAGGGGACGGATCCCCCTGACGCAGTATTTT.

The rearrangement joins TRBV4-2 to TRBJ2-2, with D possibly matching TRBD1 (5 bases). With 2 bases removed from V and 1 base from J, the gap between germline ends came to 8 bases. The CDR3 is 15 residues long. Germline V lookup: CDR1 LGHNA, CDR2 YNFKEQ. CDR3 sequence reads: CASSQQQGNTGELFF. In nucleotides, the CDR3 is TGTGCCAGCAGCCAACAGCAGGGGAACACCGGGGAGCTGTTTTTT.

The J gene is TRBJ1-1, the V gene TRBV28, with D unresolved. Between the trimmed V and J ends, which lost 5 bases and 3 bases, there was a span of 7 bases. This CDR3 has 12 residues. Germline V lookup: CDR1 MDHEN, CDR2 SYDVKM. CDR3 residues: CASSVTYTEAFF. As DNA, the CDR3 is TGTGCCAGCAGTGTAACCTACACTGAAGCTTTCTTT.

This clonotype showed up many times. The chain couples TRBV18 to TRBJ1-1; TRBD1 might be the D (5 bases). The CDR3 is 15 residues long. Per germline, CDR1 KGHSH and CDR2 LQKENI. V gave up 3 bases and J gave up 5 bases, with 16 bases separating them. CDR3 sequence: CASSPGTETWTEAFF. As DNA, the CDR3 is TGTGCCAGCTCACCCGGGACCGAAACGTGGACTGAAGCTTTCTTT.

This clonotype has ten or more counts. This chain uses TRBV5-1 with TRBJ2-7; 7 bases fit TRBD2. Germline assignment: CDR1 SGHRS and CDR2 YFSETQ. V dropped 5 bases and J dropped 0; count of bases not matched to a gene: 5. There are 14 residues in the CDR3. The CDR3 is CASSFLADSYEQYF. The CDR3 nucleotides are TGCGCCAGCAGTTTCCTAGCGGACTCCTACGAGCAGTACTTC.

The chain couples TRBV13 to TRBJ2-6; the D gene is possibly TRBD1 (5 bases). The CDR3 totals 17 residues. V was trimmed by 4 bases and J by 0 bases, leaving 13 bases between them. CDR1 is PRHDT, CDR2 FYEKMQ, per germline (reference sequence). The CDR3: CASSSRTWGSGANVLTF. The CDR3 DNA sequence: TGTGCCAGCAGCTCCCGGACATGGGGCTCTGGGGCCAACGTCCTGACTTTC.

In this sample, this clonotype turned up a few times. Since a much larger clone is just one base distant, this may be a read error. The chain uses TRBV7-9 and TRBJ2-3; D is possibly TRBD1 or TRBD2 (5 bases each). Germline CDR1 and CDR2: SEHNR and FQNEAQ (reference sequence). V was pared by 6 bases and J by 2 bases, with 18 bases between. This CDR3 has 16 residues. This CDR3 reads CASSFGTGLNTDTQYF. The CDR3 region has the DNA TGTGCCAGCAGTTTCGGGACCGGCCTCAACACAGATACGCAGTATTTT.

As regards this clonotype: Possible read error: a much larger clone is one base away. This is likely a read error, given that the CDR3 carries no conserved phenylalanine or tryptophan at its end. The CDR3, as DNA: TGTGCCTGGGGGCCTGTAGATACGCAGTATTCT. Protein: CAWGPVDTQYS. The genes are TRBV30 and TRBJ2-3; unclear D gene. With 5 bases removed from V and 5 bases from J, the gap between germline ends came to 8 bases. The CDR3 length is 11 residues. Germline V CDR1 and CDR2: GTSNPN, SVGIG (reference sequence).

The J gene is TRBJ2-1, the V gene TRBV24-1, with D possibly being TRBD2 (6 bases). The length of the CDR3 is 14 residues. V lost 3 bases and J lost 6, with 11 bases in between. Germline lookup yields CDR1 KGHDR and CDR2 SFDVKD. This CDR3 reads CATSDPGLPNEQFF. The CDR3 DNA sequence: TGTGCCACCAGTGATCCGGGACTCCCCAATGAGCAGTTCTTC.

This clonotype has just a few counts. This rearrangement joins TRBV12-3 or TRBV12-4 to TRBJ1-2, with 7 bases aligning to TRBD1. This CDR3 has 14 amino acids. With V trimmed by 7 bases and J by 2 bases, 7 bases remained unmatched. CDR3: CASKIFRGNYGYTF. In DNA form, the CDR3 reads TGTGCCAGCAAAATTTTCAGGGGGAACTATGGCTACACCTTC.

This clonotype appeared many times. This chain joins TRBV6-2 or TRBV6-3 and TRBJ1-2, with D possibly being TRBD1 (6 bases). Germline V gives CDR1 MNHEY, CDR2 SVGEGT. This CDR3 contains 13 residues. Deletions cut 10 bases from V and 6 bases from J, with 18 bases between. The CDR3, as DNA: TGTGCCAACTCTAAGACAGGATCAAATGGCTACACCTTC. It codes for CANSKTGSNGYTF.

The V call is TRBV20-1, the J call TRBJ2-3; TRBD2 agrees at 10 bases. J was trimmed by 4 bases and V by 6 bases; bases with no gene match: 7. The CDR3 contains 14 residues. Per the germline V gene, CDR1 is DFQATT and CDR2 is SNEGSKA (reference sequence). The CDR3 nucleotides read TGCAGTGCCGGTTTTAGCGGGAGGTCAGATACGCAGTATTTT. This sequence encodes CSAGFSGRSDTQYF.

This clonotype was recorded at least ten times. This chain connects TRBV2 to TRBJ2-5, with D possibly being TRBD1 (6 bases). Per germline, CDR1 SNHLY and CDR2 FYNNEI. Trimming cost V 8 bases and J 5 bases, with 9 bases left between them. There are 11 residues in the CDR3. The CDR3 coding sequence is TGTGCCAGCCGTAGGGGGGAGACCCAGTACTTC. Protein: CASRRGETQYF.

The rearrangement joins TRBV5-5 to TRBJ2-3, with a weak D call TRBD2 (5 bases). Trimming shortened V by 1 base and J by 5 bases, and 11 bases separated the two germline ends. Germline V lookup: CDR1 SGHKS, CDR2 YYEKEE (reference sequence). CDR3 length: 14 amino acids. CDR3 residues: CASSLRGSGDTQYF. In DNA form, the CDR3 reads TGTGCCAGCAGCTTGCGAGGGTCGGGAGATACGCAGTATTTT.

This chain uses TRBV7-2 with TRBJ2-1; 10 bases are shared with TRBD2. Germline CDR1 and CDR2: SGHTA and FQGNSA. CDR3 length equals 15 residues. The V segment lost 1 base and the J segment 9 bases; nucleotides outside the gene matches: 6. Here the CDR3 DNA reads TGTGCCAGCAGCTTAGTCCGGGTAGCGGGAGGTGAGCAGTTCTTC. As protein: CASSLVRVAGGEQFF.

This clonotype was observed a handful of times. This chain uses TRBV12-3 or TRBV12-4 with TRBJ2-3, with 10 bases aligning to TRBD2. V lost 8 bases to trimming and J lost 3 bases; unmatched junction nucleotides: 11. The CDR3 contains 16 residues. In DNA form, the CDR3 reads TGTGCCAGCGTTCGAGCGGGAGGGCCGGGAACAGATACGCAGTATTTT. Translated: CASVRAGGPGTDTQYF.

This clonotype was seen at least ten times. The CDR3 DNA sequence: TGCAGTGCTAGGTTGTCGGGAAATTGGGATACGCAGTATTTT. Encoded protein: CSARLSGNWDTQYF. The chain carries TRBV20-1 and TRBJ2-3; a possible D gene is TRBD2 (5 bases). Trimming removed 3 bases at V and 6 bases at J, with 16 bases between. Germline-derived CDR1 and CDR2 are DFQATT and SNEGSKA (reference sequence). This CDR3 comprises 14 residues.

This clonotype showed up just a few times. The chain joins TRBV7-9 to TRBJ2-7; 7 nucleotides align to TRBD1. V was pared by 6 bases and J by 12 bases, with 11 bases of the junction left unmatched. The germline CDR1 and CDR2 sequences are SEHNR and FQNEAQ (reference sequence). CDR3 length: 12 residues. The CDR3 sequence: CASRSPSGTAYF. CDR3 sequence (DNA): TGTGCCAGCAGATCCCCGTCCGGGACAGCGTACTTC.

Ten or more counts support this clonotype. The chain joins TRBV27 to TRBJ2-7; tentatively, D is TRBD2 (5 bases). The CDR3 is 13 residues long. Germline V gives CDR1 MNHEY, CDR2 SMNVEV (reference sequence). The V gene lost 3 bases and the J gene lost 5 bases, with 11 bases spanning the gap. The CDR3: CASSFFPRDEQYF. Here the CDR3 DNA reads TGTGCCAGCAGTTTTTTCCCGAGGGACGAGCAGTACTTC.

This clonotype was seen a few times. CDR3 DNA: TGCAGTGCTAGGGAGGTACAAGAGACCCAGTACTTC. This sequence encodes CSAREVQETQYF. This chain uses TRBV20-1 with TRBJ2-5; possibly TRBD2 for D (5 bases). Looked up from germline, CDR1 is DFQATT and CDR2 is SNEGSKA (reference sequence). This CDR3 is 12 amino acids long. Trimming cost V 3 bases and J 2 bases, with 7 bases left between them.

This clonotype was seen at least ten times. The rearrangement uses TRBV20-1 and TRBJ1-1; D might be TRBD1 (5 bases). This CDR3 spans 14 amino acids. CDR1 and CDR2 from the germline V gene are DFQATT and SNEGSKA (reference sequence). V was trimmed by 6 bases and J by 1 base, leaving 15 bases between them. Written as DNA, the CDR3 is TGCAGTGCGGGACCTCCAGGCCAGAACACTGAAGCTTTCTTT. Protein: CSAGPPGQNTEAFF.

Many counts were recorded for this clonotype. The chain employs TRBV16 and TRBJ1-1, with D uncertain. V lost 3 bases and J 1 base, leaving 6 bases between the germline ends. The CDR3 totals 13 residues. Germline V gene lookup returns CDR1 KGHSY and CDR2 FQNENV. CDR3 sequence (DNA): TGTGCCAGCAGCCATCCGAGGAACACTGAAGCTTTCTTT. Translation: CASSHPRNTEAFF. Full variable domain (missing parts from reference TRBV16 and TRBJ1-1): GEEVAQTPKHLVRGEGQKAKLYCAPIKGHSYVFWYQQVLKNEFKFLISFQNENVFDETGMPKERFSAKCLPNSPCSLEIQATKLEDSAVYFCASSHPRNTEAFFGQGTRLTVV.

At least ten counts were recorded for this clonotype. The chain links TRBV5-1 to TRBJ2-7, with D unclear. Trimming shortened V by 0 bases and J by 0 bases, and 10 bases separated the two germline ends. The CDR3 sequence is 15 residues long. The V gene's germline CDR1 is SGHRS and CDR2 YFSETQ. For the CDR3, the DNA is TGCGCCAGCAGCTTGGAGCCTAGGAACTCCTACGAGCAGTACTTC. It encodes CASSLEPRNSYEQYF.